This TCR beta chain was sequenced in a study of blood T cell repertoires in COVID-19. Turning to the study itself: Samples representing acute and convalescent COVID-19 were sourced from the United States, Italy and Spain. Sources were T cells, B-cell-depleted T cells, or PBMCs; the material itself was cDNA or gDNA.

This clone has only one observation. The table came from immunoSEQ multiplex PCR; TCRdb's copy has only in-frame clones and leaves some out. The sample shows roughly 330,000 clones, around 83% of them seen only once. Unmatched junction bases numbered 4, after V lost 3 bases and J lost 8 bases. Per the germline V gene, CDR1 is MGHDK and CDR2 is SYGVNS. This CDR3 has 14 residues. The chain recombines TRBV25-1 with TRBJ1-6, with 7 bases matching TRBD1. Sequenced sample: peripheral blood. The sequence was collected from a woman aged 45-59 years with acute or convalescent COVID-19. The CDR3 nucleotides read TGTGCCAGCAGTGAGCAGGGGGGTTATTCACCCCTCCACTTT. Its translation: CASSEQGGYSPLHF.